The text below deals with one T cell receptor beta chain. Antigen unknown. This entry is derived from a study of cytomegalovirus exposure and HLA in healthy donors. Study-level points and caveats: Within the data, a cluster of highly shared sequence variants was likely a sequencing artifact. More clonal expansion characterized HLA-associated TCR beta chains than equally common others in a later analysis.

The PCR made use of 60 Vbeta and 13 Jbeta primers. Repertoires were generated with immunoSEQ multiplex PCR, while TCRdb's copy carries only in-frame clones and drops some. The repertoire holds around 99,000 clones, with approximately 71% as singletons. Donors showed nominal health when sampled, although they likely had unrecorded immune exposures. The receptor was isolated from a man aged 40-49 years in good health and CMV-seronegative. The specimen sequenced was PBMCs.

The CDR3 DNA reads as TGTGCCAGCAGCTTAGAACCGGGAAATTCACCCCTCCACTTT. This translates into CASSLEPGNSPLHF. The chain links TRBV7-6 to TRBJ1-6; the D is unclear. Germline CDR1 SGHVS, CDR2 FNYEAQ. V dropped 1 base and J dropped 7 bases, with 8 bases sitting between them. This CDR3 is 14 amino acids long.